The 4 T cell receptor beta chains below come from one sample, sequenced in a study of post-analysis software for immune sequencing data. Their recognized antigens are unknown. The authors incorporated unique molecular identifiers into the TCR beta cDNA libraries. Using its own MiXCR run on the PCR reads, TCRdb lists one record per CDR3 protein. The table has some 690,000 distinct CDR3 sequences, roughly three fifths seen once. Study-level findings and limits: Patients showed TRBV5-6, TRBV5-1 and TRBV20-1 among five TRBV segments more frequent than in controls.

The sample taken for sequencing was blood. The receptors were sampled from a girl aged 2-15 years with multiple sclerosis.

The rearrangement joins TRBV20-1 to TRBJ2-1, with 8 bases identical to TRBD2. The germline V gene has CDR1 DFQATT and CDR2 SNEGSKA (reference sequence). J was trimmed by 0 bases and V by 6 bases; bases with no gene match: 10. CDR3 length equals 16 residues. CDR3 coding DNA: TGCAGTGCCCTCACTAGCGGAGGTAACTCCTACAATGAGCAGTTCTTC. This translates into CSALTSGGNSYNEQFF.

This chain connects TRBV4-1 to TRBJ2-5, with D hard to call. The CDR3 runs to 14 residues. Germline V gives CDR1 MGHRA, CDR2 YSYEKL. V gave up 1 base and J gave up 3 bases, with 9 bases separating them. The CDR3 protein is CASSQGEPEETQYF. The DNA for the CDR3 is TGCGCCAGCAGCCAAGGAGAACCCGAAGAGACCCAGTACTTC.

The chain couples TRBV11-2 to TRBJ2-2; 10 nucleotides match TRBD2. This CDR3 spans 15 amino acids. Unmatched junction bases numbered 6, after V lost 6 bases and J lost 5 bases. Germline loops: CDR1 SGHAT, CDR2 FQNNGV. The CDR3 is CASREAGGPTGELFF. For the CDR3, the DNA is TGTGCCAGCAGGGAAGCGGGAGGGCCAACCGGGGAGCTGTTTTTT.

The chain uses TRBV20-1 and TRBJ2-7; 9 nucleotides align to TRBD1. The germline V gene has CDR1 DFQATT and CDR2 SNEGSKA (reference sequence). V shed 6 bases, J shed 3 bases, and the junction held 6 bases outside the gene matches. The CDR3 sequence is 13 residues long. The CDR3 region has the DNA TGCAGTGCGGGCCCGGGACAGGGCTACGAGCAGTACTTC. Amino acids: CSAGPGQGYEQYF.